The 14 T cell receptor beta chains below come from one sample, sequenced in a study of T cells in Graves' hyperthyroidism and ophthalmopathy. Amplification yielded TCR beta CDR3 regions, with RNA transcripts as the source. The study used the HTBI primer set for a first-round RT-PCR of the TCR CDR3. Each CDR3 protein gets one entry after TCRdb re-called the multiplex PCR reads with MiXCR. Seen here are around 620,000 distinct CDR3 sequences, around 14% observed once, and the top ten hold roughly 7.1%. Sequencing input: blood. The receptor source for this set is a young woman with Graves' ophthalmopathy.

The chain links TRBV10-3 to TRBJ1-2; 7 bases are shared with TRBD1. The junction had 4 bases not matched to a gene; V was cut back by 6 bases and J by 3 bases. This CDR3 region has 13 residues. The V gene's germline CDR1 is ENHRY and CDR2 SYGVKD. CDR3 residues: CAISDGTDYGYTF. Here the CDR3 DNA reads TGTGCCATCAGCGACGGGACAGACTATGGCTACACCTTC.

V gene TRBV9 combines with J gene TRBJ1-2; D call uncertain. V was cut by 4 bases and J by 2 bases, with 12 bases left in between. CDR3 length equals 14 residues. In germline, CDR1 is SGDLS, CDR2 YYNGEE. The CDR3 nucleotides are TGTGCCAGCAGCCTAGAGGTACGGAACTATGGCTACACCTTC. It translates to CASSLEVRNYGYTF. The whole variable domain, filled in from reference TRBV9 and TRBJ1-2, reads DSGVTQTPKHLITATGQRVTLRCSPRSGDLSVYWYQQSLDQGLQFLIQYYNGEERAKGNILERFSAQQFPDLHSELNLSSLELGDSALYFCASSLEVRNYGYTFGSGTRLTVV.

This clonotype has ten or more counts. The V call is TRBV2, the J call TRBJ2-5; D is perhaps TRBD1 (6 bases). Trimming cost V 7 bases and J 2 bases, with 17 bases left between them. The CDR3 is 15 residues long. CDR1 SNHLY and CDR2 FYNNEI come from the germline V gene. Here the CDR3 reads CASIANGGSQETQYF. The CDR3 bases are TGTGCCAGCATTGCAAATGGGGGCTCTCAAGAGACCCAGTACTTC.

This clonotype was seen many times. The CDR3, as DNA: TGTGCCAGCGACAGGGTATCTGGAAACACCATATATTTT. Its translation: CASDRVSGNTIYF. The V gene is TRBV2, the J gene TRBJ1-3; TRBD1 matches at 7 bases. V gave up 8 bases and J gave up 1 base; unmatched junction bases: 2. The length of the CDR3 is 13 residues. Germline-derived CDR1 and CDR2 are SNHLY and FYNNEI.

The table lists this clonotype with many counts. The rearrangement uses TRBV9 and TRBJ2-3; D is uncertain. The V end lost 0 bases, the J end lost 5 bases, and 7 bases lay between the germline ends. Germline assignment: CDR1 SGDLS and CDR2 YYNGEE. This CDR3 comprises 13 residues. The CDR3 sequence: CASSVARRDTQYF. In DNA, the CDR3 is TGTGCCAGCAGCGTAGCAAGGAGAGATACGCAGTATTTT.

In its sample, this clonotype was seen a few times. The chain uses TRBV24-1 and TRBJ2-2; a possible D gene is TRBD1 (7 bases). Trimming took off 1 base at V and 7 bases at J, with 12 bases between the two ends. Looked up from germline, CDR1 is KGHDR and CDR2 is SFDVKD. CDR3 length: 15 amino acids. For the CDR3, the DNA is TGTGCCACCAGTGATTTTCGACAGGGAGGCGGGGAGCTGTTTTTT. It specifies CATSDFRQGGGELFF.

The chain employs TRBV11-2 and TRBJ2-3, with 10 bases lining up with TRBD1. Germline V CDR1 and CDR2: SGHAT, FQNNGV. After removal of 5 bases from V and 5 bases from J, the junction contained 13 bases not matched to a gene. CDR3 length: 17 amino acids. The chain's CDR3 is CASSHTKGQGPIDTQYF. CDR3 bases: TGTGCCAGCAGCCATACCAAGGGACAGGGGCCGATAGATACGCAGTATTTT.

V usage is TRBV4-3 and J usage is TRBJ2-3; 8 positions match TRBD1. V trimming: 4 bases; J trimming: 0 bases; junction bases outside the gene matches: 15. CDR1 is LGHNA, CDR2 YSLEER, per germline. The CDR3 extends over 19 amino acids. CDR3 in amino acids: CASSRRQGTADSSTDTQYF. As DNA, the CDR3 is TGCGCCAGCAGCCGAAGACAGGGGACCGCCGACTCTAGCACAGATACGCAGTATTTT.

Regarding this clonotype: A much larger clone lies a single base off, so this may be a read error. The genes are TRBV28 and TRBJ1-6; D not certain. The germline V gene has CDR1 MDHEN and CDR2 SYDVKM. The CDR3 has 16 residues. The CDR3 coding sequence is TGTGCCAGCGGAAATAACAAATGGGGTACAGATTCATCCCTCCACTTT. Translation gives CASGNNKWGTDSSLHF.

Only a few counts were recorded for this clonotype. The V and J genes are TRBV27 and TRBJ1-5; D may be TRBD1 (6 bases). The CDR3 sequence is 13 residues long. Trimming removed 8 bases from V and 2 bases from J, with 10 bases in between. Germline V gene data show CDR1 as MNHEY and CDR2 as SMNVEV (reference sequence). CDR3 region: CASAQGRNQPQHF. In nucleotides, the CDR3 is TGTGCCAGCGCCCAGGGGCGCAATCAGCCCCAGCATTTT.

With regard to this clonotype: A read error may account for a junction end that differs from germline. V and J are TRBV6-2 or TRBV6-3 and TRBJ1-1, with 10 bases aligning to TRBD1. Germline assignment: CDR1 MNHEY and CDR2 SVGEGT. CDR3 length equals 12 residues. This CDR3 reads CASSYSDRGQIF. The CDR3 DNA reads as TGTGCCAGCAGTTACTCCGACAGGGGGCAAATCTTT.

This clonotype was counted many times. CDR3 sequence: CASSLYYNSPLHF. The CDR3 nucleotides read TGTGCCAGCAGTTTATACTATAATTCACCCCTCCACTTT. The chain uses TRBV27 and TRBJ1-6; D is ambiguous. CDR3 size: 13 residues. Between the trimmed V and J ends, which lost 1 base and 3 bases, there was a span of 1 base. CDR1 is MNHEY and CDR2 is SMNVEV in the germline V gene (reference sequence).

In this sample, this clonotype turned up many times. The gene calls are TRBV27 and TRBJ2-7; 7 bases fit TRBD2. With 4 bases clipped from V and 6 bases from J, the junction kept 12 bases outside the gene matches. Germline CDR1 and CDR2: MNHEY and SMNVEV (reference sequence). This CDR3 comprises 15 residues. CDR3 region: CASSSVLALSREQYF. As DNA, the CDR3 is TGTGCCAGCAGTTCAGTACTAGCGTTGAGTCGCGAGCAGTACTTC.

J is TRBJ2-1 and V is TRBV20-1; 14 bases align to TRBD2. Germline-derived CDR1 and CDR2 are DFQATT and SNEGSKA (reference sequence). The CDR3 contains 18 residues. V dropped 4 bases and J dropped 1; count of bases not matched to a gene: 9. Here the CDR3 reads CSAISGTSGSSSYNEQFF. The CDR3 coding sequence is TGCAGTGCTATATCCGGGACTAGCGGGAGTTCTTCCTACAATGAGCAGTTCTTC.